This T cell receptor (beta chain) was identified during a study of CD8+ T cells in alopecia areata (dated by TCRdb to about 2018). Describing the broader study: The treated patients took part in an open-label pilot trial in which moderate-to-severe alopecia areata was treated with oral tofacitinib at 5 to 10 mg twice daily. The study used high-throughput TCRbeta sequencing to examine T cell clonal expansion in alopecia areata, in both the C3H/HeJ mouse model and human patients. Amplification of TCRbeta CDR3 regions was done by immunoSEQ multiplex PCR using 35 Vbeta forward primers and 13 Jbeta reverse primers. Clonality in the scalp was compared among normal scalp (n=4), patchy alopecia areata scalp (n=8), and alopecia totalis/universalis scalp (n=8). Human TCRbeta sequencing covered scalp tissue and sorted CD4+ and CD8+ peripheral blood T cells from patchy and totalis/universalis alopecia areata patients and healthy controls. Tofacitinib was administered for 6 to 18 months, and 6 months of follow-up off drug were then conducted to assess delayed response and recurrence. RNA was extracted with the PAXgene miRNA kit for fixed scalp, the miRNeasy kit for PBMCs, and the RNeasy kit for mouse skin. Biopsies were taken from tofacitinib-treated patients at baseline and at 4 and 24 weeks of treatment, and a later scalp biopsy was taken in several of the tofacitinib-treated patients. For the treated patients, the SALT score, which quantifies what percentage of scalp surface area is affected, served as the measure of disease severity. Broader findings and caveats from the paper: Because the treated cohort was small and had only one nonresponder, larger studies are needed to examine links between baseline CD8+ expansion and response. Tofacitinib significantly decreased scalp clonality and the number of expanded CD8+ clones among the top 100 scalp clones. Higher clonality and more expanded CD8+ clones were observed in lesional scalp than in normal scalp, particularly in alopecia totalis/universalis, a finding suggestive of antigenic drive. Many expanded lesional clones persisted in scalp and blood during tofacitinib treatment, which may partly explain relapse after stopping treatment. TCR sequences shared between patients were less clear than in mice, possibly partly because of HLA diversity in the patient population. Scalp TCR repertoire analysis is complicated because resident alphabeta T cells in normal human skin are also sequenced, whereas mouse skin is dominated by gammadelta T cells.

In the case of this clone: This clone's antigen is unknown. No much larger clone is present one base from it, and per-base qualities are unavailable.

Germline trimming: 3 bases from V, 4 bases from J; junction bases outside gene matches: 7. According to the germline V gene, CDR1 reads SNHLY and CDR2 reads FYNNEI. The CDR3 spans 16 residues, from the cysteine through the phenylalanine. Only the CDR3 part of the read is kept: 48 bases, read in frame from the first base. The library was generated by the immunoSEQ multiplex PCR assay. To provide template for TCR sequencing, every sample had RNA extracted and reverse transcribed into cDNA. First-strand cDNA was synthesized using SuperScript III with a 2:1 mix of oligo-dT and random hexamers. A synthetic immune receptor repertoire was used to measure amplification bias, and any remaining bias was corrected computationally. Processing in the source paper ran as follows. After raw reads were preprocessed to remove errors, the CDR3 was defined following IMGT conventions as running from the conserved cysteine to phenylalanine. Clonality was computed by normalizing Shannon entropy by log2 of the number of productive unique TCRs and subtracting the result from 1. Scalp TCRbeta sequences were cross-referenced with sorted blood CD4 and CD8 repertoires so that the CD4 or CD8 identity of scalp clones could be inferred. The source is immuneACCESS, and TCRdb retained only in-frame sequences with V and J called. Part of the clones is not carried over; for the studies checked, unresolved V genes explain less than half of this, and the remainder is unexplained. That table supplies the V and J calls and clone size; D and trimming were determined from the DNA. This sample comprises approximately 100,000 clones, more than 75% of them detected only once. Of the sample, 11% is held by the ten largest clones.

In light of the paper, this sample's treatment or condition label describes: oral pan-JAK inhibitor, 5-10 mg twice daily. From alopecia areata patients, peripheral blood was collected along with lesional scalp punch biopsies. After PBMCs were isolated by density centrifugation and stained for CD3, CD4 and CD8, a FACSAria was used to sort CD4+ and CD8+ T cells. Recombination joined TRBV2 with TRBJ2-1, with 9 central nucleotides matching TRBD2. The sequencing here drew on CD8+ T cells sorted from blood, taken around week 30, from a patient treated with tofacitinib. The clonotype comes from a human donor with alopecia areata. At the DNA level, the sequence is TGTGCCAGCAGTGATTCCCCTAGCGGGGCTTACAATGAGCAGTTCTTC. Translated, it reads CASSDSPSGAYNEQFF.